This T cell receptor beta chain was retrieved from a study of response to subunit inactivated influenza vaccine. TCRdb re-analysed the RT-PCR reads in MiXCR, keeping a single row per CDR3 protein. The sample shows about 570,000 distinct CDR3 sequences, roughly 10% of them seen only once. Germline-derived CDR1 and CDR2 are SEHNR and FQNEAQ (reference sequence). The CDR3 contains 15 residues. Trimming cost V 5 bases and J 5 bases, with 16 bases left between them. These data were also reused for a study on T cells expressing NK-cell markers. That investigation notes: The authors generated TCR beta cDNA through 5'RACE template switching with UMIs. All TCR beta repertoires analysed originated from sorted CD3+CD56+NKG2C+, CD3+CD56+NKG2C- and CD3+CD56-NKG2C+ T cells. Of eight sequenced donors, seven were HCMV-seropositive and one HCMV-seronegative. The study found dominant NKG2C+ clonotypes at roughly 1.0-7.5% of CD8+ T cells in about six donors. Clarity on HCMV specificity was lacking for the expanded NKG2C+ T cell clones.

This specimen was PBMCs from blood, taken on the day of vaccination. V is TRBV7-9 and J is TRBJ2-1, with D possibly being TRBD2 (5 bases). This sequence was found in a man between 45 and 60 years old who received an inactivated influenza vaccine. As DNA, the CDR3 is TGTGCCAGCAGCACTATAGCGTCCAAGCACAATGAGCAGTTCTTC. Translated, it gives CASSTIASKHNEQFF.